The source of this TCR beta chain is a study of T cell repertoires in cytomegalovirus infection. The overall study: In the study, CMV epitopes included recently identified HLA-C-restricted and well-studied HLA-B-restricted ones.

This clonotype has at least ten counts. What it recognizes is unknown. Via MiXCR, TCRdb re-called the reads, giving one row per CDR3 protein. The sample lists more than 75,000 distinct CDR3 sequences, around 28% occurring once. With 3 bases removed from V and 1 base from J, the gap between germline ends came to 8 bases. This CDR3 comprises 14 residues. Study-level findings and limits: Carriers of CMV and the relevant HLA type were discriminated by public TCR beta frequency.

The gene calls are TRBV12-3 or TRBV12-4 and TRBJ2-3; D is tentatively TRBD1 or TRBD2 (5 bases each). The sequencing here drew on CD8+ T cells from cultured PBMCs, taken from culture after CMV antigen stimulation. This receptor was taken from a human donor in good health (CMV status not recorded). Some clones in this sample may be carry-over from other donors' samples. CDR3 sequence (DNA): TGTGCCAGCAGTTTTAAGGGACGCACAGATACGCAGTATTTT. Its translation is CASSFKGRTDTQYF.